Below, 26 T cell receptor beta chains from the same sample are listed, as sequenced in a study of blood T cell repertoires in COVID-19. Assay: immunoSEQ multiplex PCR; the TCRdb copy retains only in-frame clones and omits some. Of 40,000 to 45,000 clones in the sample, roughly nine tenths were seen once. What was sequenced was peripheral blood. The receptors originated from a human donor in a cohort sampled during active COVID-19.

This chain uses TRBV7-8 with TRBJ2-3; 7 nucleotides agree with TRBD2. The CDR3 covers 16 residues. From germline, CDR1 is SGHVS and CDR2 FQNEAQ. J lost 5 bases, V lost 5 bases, and 13 bases had no gene match. CDR3 sequence (DNA): TGTGCCAGCAGCCCGCCGACTAGTGGGGGGGGAGATACGCAGTATTTT. As protein: CASSPPTSGGGDTQYF.

The rearrangement links TRBV6-2 or TRBV6-3 to TRBJ2-5; TRBD2 matches at 10 bases. Trimming cost V 5 bases and J 5 bases; bases outside gene matches: 8. This CDR3 region has 15 residues. The V gene's germline CDR1 is MNHEY and CDR2 SVGEGT. CDR3 loop: CASSGPGLARETQYF. The CDR3 region has the DNA TGTGCCAGCAGTGGCCCGGGACTAGCGCGGGAGACCCAGTACTTC.

This chain connects TRBV2 to TRBJ2-7; 7 nucleotides agree with TRBD1. Germline V gene lookup returns CDR1 SNHLY and CDR2 FYNNEI. CDR3 length: 15 residues. V dropped 6 bases and J dropped 5; count of bases not matched to a gene: 13. The CDR3 loop reads CASRDPGTVSDEQYF. DNA for the CDR3: TGTGCCAGCAGGGATCCCGGGACAGTAAGTGACGAGCAGTACTTC. The variable domain in full, completed from reference TRBV2 and TRBJ2-7, reads EPEVTQTPSHQVTQMGQEVILRCVPISNHLYFYWYRQILGQKVEFLVSFYNNEISEKSEIFDDQFSVERPDGSNFTLKIRSTKLEDSAMYFCASRDPGTVSDEQYFGPGTRLTVT.

This chain connects TRBV2 to TRBJ1-2; 7 bases are a match to TRBD1. Germline V gene lookup returns CDR1 SNHLY and CDR2 FYNNEI. This CDR3 is built from 12 residues. Unmatched junction bases numbered 6, after V lost 9 bases and J lost 5 bases. CDR3 in DNA: TGTGCCAGTGACAGGGTTTTGTATGGCTACACCTTC. Protein product: CASDRVLYGYTF.

This rearrangement joins TRBV11-2 to TRBJ1-6; no clear D gene. V lost 0 bases to trimming and J lost 12 bases, with 12 bases between them. From germline, CDR1 is SGHAT and CDR2 FQNNGV. The CDR3 sequence is 14 residues long. In DNA, the CDR3 is TGTGCCAGCAGCTTAGATCGCGAGGTGCGACCCCTCCACTTT. This sequence encodes CASSLDREVRPLHF.

This chain connects TRBV2 to TRBJ2-7, with 14 bases fitting TRBD2. The CDR3 is 16 residues long. The J segment lost 7 bases and the V segment lost 4 bases, leaving 9 bases of the junction unmatched. CDR1 is SNHLY and CDR2 is FYNNEI in the germline V gene. The CDR3 DNA sequence: TGTGCCAGCAGTGCAGGACTAGCGGGGGGTATGAGGGAGCAGTACTTC. This gives the protein CASSAGLAGGMREQYF.

This chain joins TRBV10-3 and TRBJ2-2, with 7 bases aligning to TRBD2. Germline V gene sequence: CDR1 ENHRY, CDR2 SYGVKD. This CDR3 is 16 amino acids long. Losses at the gene ends were 5 bases for V and 4 bases for J; bases not matched to a gene: 10. The CDR3 sequence is CAISTSAGAITGELFF. CDR3 bases: TGTGCCATCAGTACCTCGGCGGGAGCGATCACCGGGGAGCTGTTTTTT.

This clone came up a few times. The V call is TRBV12-5, the J call TRBJ2-7; TRBD1 matches 11 bases. The germline V gene has CDR1 LGHNT and CDR2 FRNRAP. There are 15 residues in the CDR3. V trimming: 6 bases; J trimming: 6 bases; junction bases outside the gene matches: 10. DNA for the CDR3: TGTGCTAGTGGCCACACCAGGGACAGGGGGGCCGAGCAGTACTTC. Amino acid sequence: CASGHTRDRGAEQYF.

This rearrangement joins TRBV2 to TRBJ2-3; 7 nucleotides agree with TRBD1. Germline CDR1 is SNHLY and CDR2 is FYNNEI. This CDR3 is 14 amino acids long. The trim removed 4 bases at V and 4 bases at J, leaving 5 bases unmatched. This chain's CDR3 is CASSVQGEADTQYF. Written as DNA, the CDR3 is TGTGCCAGCAGTGTTCAGGGGGAAGCAGATACGCAGTATTTT.

This clone was seen a single time. V is TRBV5-5 and J is TRBJ2-3; TRBD2 matches at 14 bases. Trimming took 4 bases from V and 5 from J; bases not matched to a gene: 9. The CDR3 length is 17 residues. Germline V gene data show CDR1 as SGHKS and CDR2 as YYEKEE (reference sequence). CDR3 loop: CASSGLTSGGAVDTQYF. CDR3 nucleotides: TGTGCCAGCAGCGGCTTGACTAGCGGGGGGGCCGTAGATACGCAGTATTTT.

This clone was found a few times. The CDR3 here is CASSLNLQEQYF. CDR3 DNA: TGTGCCAGCAGCTTAAACCTCCAGGAGCAGTACTTC. The J gene is TRBJ2-7, the V gene TRBV7-9; D gene unclear. Trimming cost V 2 bases and J 7 bases, with 9 bases left between them. The CDR3 spans 12 residues. Looked up from germline, CDR1 is SEHNR and CDR2 is FQNEAQ (reference sequence).

V and J are TRBV12-3 or TRBV12-4 and TRBJ2-2, with D possibly TRBD1 on 5 matching bases. Trimming took 6 bases from V and 5 from J, leaving 10 bases between them. The length of the CDR3 is 13 residues. The CDR3 spells CASRPRQTGELFF. CDR3 in DNA: TGTGCCAGCAGACCTCGACAGACCGGGGAGCTGTTTTTT.

This clone was observed once. The J gene is TRBJ2-5, the V gene TRBV5-1; D possibly corresponds to TRBD1 (6 bases). Trimming pared 3 bases from V and 2 bases from J, leaving 14 bases between. CDR3 length equals 15 residues. The germline V gene encodes CDR1 SGHRS and CDR2 YFSETQ. The CDR3 loop reads CASSSTGTTQETQYF. DNA of the CDR3: TGCGCCAGCAGCTCCACCGGGACAACTCAAGAGACCCAGTACTTC.

The V gene is TRBV10-3, the J gene TRBJ2-2; D is perhaps TRBD2 (6 bases). The V gene lost 4 bases and the J gene lost 6 bases, with 12 bases spanning the gap. Germline values: CDR1 ENHRY, CDR2 SYGVKD. The CDR3 spans 14 residues. For the CDR3, the DNA is TGTGCCATCAGTGTTGGGGGGACTGCCGGGGAGCTGTTTTTT. Protein sequence: CAISVGGTAGELFF.

The chain recombines TRBV11-2 with TRBJ2-1; 8 positions agree with TRBD2. This CDR3 region has 16 residues. Trimming removed 4 bases from V and 10 bases from J; junction bases left unmatched: 15. Germline CDR1 is SGHAT and CDR2 is FQNNGV. The DNA of the CDR3 is TGTGCCAGCAGCTCCGTGTCTTTACAGGGCGGGAGGGAGCAGTTCTTC. This sequence encodes CASSSVSLQGGREQFF.

Here the CDR3 reads CASSGRGRGDLDTGELFF. In nucleotides, the CDR3 is TGCGCCAGCAGCGGAAGGGGACGGGGGGACTTGGACACCGGGGAGCTGTTTTTT. The chain is built from TRBV5-1 and TRBJ2-2, with 7 bases lining up with TRBD2. This CDR3 comprises 18 residues. Trimming cost V 4 bases and J 3 bases; bases outside gene matches: 15. The germline V gene has CDR1 SGHRS and CDR2 YFSETQ. Together with reference TRBV5-1 and TRBJ2-2, the CDR3 gives the full variable domain: KAGVTQTPRYLIKTRGQQVTLSCSPISGHRSVSWYQQTPGQGLQFLFEYFSETQRNKGNFPGRFSGRQFSNSRSEMNVSTLELGDSALYLCASSGRGRGDLDTGELFFGEGSRLTVL.

The chain is built from TRBV27 and TRBJ2-1, with D maybe TRBD2 (5 bases). Per the germline V gene, CDR1 is MNHEY and CDR2 is SMNVEV (reference sequence). The V gene lost 3 bases and the J gene lost 0 bases, with 9 bases spanning the gap. The CDR3 consists of 15 residues. This CDR3 reads CASSLRVSSYNEQFF. As DNA, the CDR3 is TGTGCCAGCAGTTTGAGGGTGAGCTCCTACAATGAGCAGTTCTTC.

As concerns this clone: The junction shows a germline mismatch at one end, possibly a read error. The rearrangement joins TRBV18 to TRBJ2-7; possible D gene TRBD2, 5 bases. The CDR3 is made up of 14 amino acids. The germline V gene encodes CDR1 KGHSH and CDR2 LQKENI. The CDR3 here is CASSPPTGTYEQYF. The CDR3 coding sequence is TGTGCCAGCTCTCCACCGACGGGAACCTACGAGCAGTACTTC.

The chain carries TRBV12-3 or TRBV12-4 and TRBJ2-1; D gene ambiguous. V lost 5 bases to trimming and J lost 8 bases, with 7 bases between them. CDR3 size: 11 residues. The CDR3 DNA is TGTGCCAGCAGTCTCGCGGATGAGCAGTTCTTC. Its protein is CASSLADEQFF.

This clone was found a few times. This rearrangement joins TRBV20-1 to TRBJ2-7; D remains ambiguous. Trimming removed 5 bases at V and 3 bases at J, with 8 bases between. This CDR3 region has 11 residues. The germline gives CDR1 DFQATT, CDR2 SNEGSKA (reference sequence). The CDR3 DNA reads TGCAGTGCTTCCGTTCTCTACGAGCAGTACTTC. Protein product: CSASVLYEQYF.

The J gene is TRBJ2-3, the V gene TRBV18; a weak D match, TRBD1 (7 bases). V was cut by 6 bases and J by 4 bases, with 20 bases left in between. The V gene's germline CDR1 is KGHSH and CDR2 LQKENI. The CDR3 consists of 16 residues. Here the CDR3 reads CASSLGGRGPPDTQYF. CDR3 coding DNA: TGTGCCAGCTCCCTGGGAGGAAGGGGGCCTCCAGATACGCAGTATTTT. The entire variable domain, with the rest obtained from reference TRBV18 and TRBJ2-3, is as follows: NAGVMQNPRHLVRRRGQEARLRCSPMKGHSHVYWYRQLPEEGLKFMVYLQKENIIDESGMPKERFSAEFPKEGPSILRIQQVVRGDSAAYFCASSLGGRGPPDTQYFGPGTRLTVL.

This clone was picked up one time. An end of the junction differs from the germline gene, which may be a read error. J is TRBJ2-1 and V is TRBV9, with a possible D match to TRBD2 (5 bases). This CDR3 has 16 amino acids. CDR1 is SGDLS, CDR2 YYNGEE, per germline. CDR3 nucleotide sequence: TGTGCCAGCAGTGTAGCCACTAGTACCTCCTACAATGAGCAGTTCTTC. It yields the protein CASSVATSTSYNEQFF.

The V call is TRBV30, the J call TRBJ2-5; D remains unclear. Germline assignment: CDR1 GTSNPN and CDR2 SVGIG (reference sequence). CDR3 size: 10 residues. The ends were cut back, 5 bases at V and 4 bases at J, with 5 bases in the middle. As DNA, the CDR3 is TGTGCCTGGCAAGCAGAGACCCAGTACTTC. It encodes CAWQAETQYF.

By share, this clone ranks as medium-sized. The chain joins TRBV19 to TRBJ2-1; 10 bases are shared with TRBD2. This CDR3 is built from 14 residues. Germline loops: CDR1 LNHDA, CDR2 SQIVND (reference sequence). V lost 8 bases to trimming and J lost 6 bases; unmatched junction nucleotides: 7. The CDR3 here is CASCLAGVGNEQFF. In nucleotides, the CDR3 is TGTGCCAGTTGCCTAGCGGGAGTTGGCAATGAGCAGTTCTTC. Combining the CDR3 with reference TRBV19 and TRBJ2-1 gives the whole variable domain DGGITQSPKYLFRKEGQNVTLSCEQNLNHDAMYWYRQDPGQGLRLIYYSQIVNDFQKGDIAEGYSVSREKKESFPLTVTSAQKNPTAFYLCASCLAGVGNEQFFGPGTRLTVL.

This clone came up a few times. The CDR3 nucleotides are TGTGCCAGTAGCATTTTTTCGGGAGGCCCACAAGAGACCCAGTACTTC. Translating gives CASSIFSGGPQETQYF. The rearrangement joins TRBV19 to TRBJ2-5, with TRBD2 identical over 7 bases. This CDR3 is 16 amino acids long. Germline-derived CDR1 and CDR2 are LNHDA and SQIVND (reference sequence). The trim removed 6 bases at V and 2 bases at J, leaving 12 bases unmatched.

The chain employs TRBV2 and TRBJ2-3; D call uncertain. Germline assignment: CDR1 SNHLY and CDR2 FYNNEI. V was pared by 8 bases and J by 6 bases, with 12 bases between. The CDR3 contains 12 residues. CDR3 region: CASHSNVDTQYF. In DNA, the CDR3 is TGTGCCAGCCATAGTAATGTTGATACGCAGTATTTT.